This T cell receptor (beta chain) was identified in a study of shared clonotypes between healthy human individuals. About the research overall: The cohort had a couple of women and a few men, ages 18 to 49. Study results and caveats: Compared with clonotypes that all four donors shared, non-shared clonotypes had lower generation probabilities.

Comment on this clone: Its cognate antigen is unknown.

There were no recent acute infections or vaccinations among the donors, who were healthy HIV-negative adults. Each replicate PCR on the sorted subsets used about 220 ng DNA (around 31,000 T cell genomes). The method was immunoSEQ multiplex PCR; TCRdb's version includes in-frame clones alone and lacks a portion of them. In the table there are roughly 2,300,000 clones, 85% to 95% of which are singletons. The germline CDR1 and CDR2 sequences are SGHVS and FQNEAQ. V was trimmed by 1 base and J by 0 bases, leaving 4 bases between them. This CDR3 spans 15 amino acids. The genes are TRBV7-8 and TRBJ2-6; D not resolved. This clonotype was obtained from a man aged 18 to 29 in good health. Some clones in this sample may be carry-over from other donors' samples. Sequenced input: naive CD4+ T cells from PBMCs. Subset meaning: CD45RA+ positively selected. The DNA of the CDR3 is TGTGCCAGCAGCTTAGTTCTCTCTGGGGCCAACGTCCTGACTTTC. This encodes CASSLVLSGANVLTF.